This passage covers 27 T cell receptor beta chains from one sample sequenced in a study of T cell clones after liver transplantation. Sequenced by immunoSEQ multiplex PCR; TCRdb stores in-frame clones only, minus some. The sample comprises around 100,000 clones, approximately 79% of which are singletons, and approximately 2.8% rests with the top ten. The material was CD4+ T cells from blood, obtained around 49 months after liver transplant. The origin of the receptors is a human patient who received a liver transplant. Some T cells may be supplied by the graft donor.

The chain joins TRBV4-2 to TRBJ2-2; a possible D gene is TRBD2 (5 bases). Looked up from germline, CDR1 is LGHNA and CDR2 is YNFKEQ. There are 16 residues in the CDR3. Trimming removed 0 bases at V and 6 bases at J, with 14 bases between. The CDR3 here is CASSQDLGRGAGELFF. DNA of the CDR3: TGTGCCAGCAGCCAAGATTTAGGACGGGGAGCCGGGGAGCTGTTTTTT.

The J gene is TRBJ2-3, the V gene TRBV5-8; 10 bases are a match to TRBD2. CDR1 and CDR2 from the germline V gene are SGHTS and YDEGEE. With V trimmed by 0 bases and J by 4 bases, 14 bases remained unmatched. This CDR3 is built from 19 residues. For the CDR3, the DNA is TGTGCCAGCAGCTTGGAGCTGGTGACTAGCGGGTGGCAGGCAGATACGCAGTATTTT. As protein: CASSLELVTSGWQADTQYF.

J is TRBJ2-2 and V is TRBV30; 8 bases match TRBD1. Unmatched junction bases numbered 2, after V lost 1 base and J lost 4 bases. The CDR3 totals 14 residues. CDR1 is GTSNPN, CDR2 SVGIG, per germline (reference sequence). CDR3 region: CAWSAQGATGELFF. The CDR3 DNA is TGTGCCTGGAGTGCTCAGGGGGCCACCGGGGAGCTGTTTTTT.

This chain connects TRBV15 to TRBJ2-3; 7 nucleotides line up with TRBD2. The junction had 1 base not matched to a gene; V was cut back by 3 bases and J by 4 bases. The CDR3 totals 13 residues. The germline V gene encodes CDR1 LNHNV and CDR2 YYDKDF (reference sequence). The CDR3 is CATSSGGADTQYF. The DNA for the CDR3 is TGTGCCACCAGCAGTGGGGGGGCAGATACGCAGTATTTT.

This clone was seen once. This chain links TRBV28 with TRBJ1-2; D may be TRBD1 (5 bases). With 7 bases removed from V and 0 bases from J, the gap between germline ends came to 12 bases. CDR1 MDHEN and CDR2 SYDVKM come from the germline V gene. The CDR3 contains 14 residues. CDR3 protein: CASMPRGPNYGYTF. In DNA, the CDR3 is TGTGCCAGCATGCCTCGGGGACCTAACTATGGCTACACCTTC.

This sequence joins TRBV19 and TRBJ1-1; 9 positions agree with TRBD1. The germline CDR1 and CDR2 sequences are LNHDA and SQIVND (reference sequence). The junction had 8 bases not matched to a gene; V was cut back by 6 bases and J by 6 bases. The CDR3 spans 14 residues. This CDR3 is CASSSGQGRAEAFF. CDR3 nucleotide sequence: TGTGCCAGTAGCTCAGGACAGGGGAGGGCTGAAGCTTTCTTT.

The chain uses TRBV6-6 and TRBJ2-3; 8 bases map to TRBD1. V shed 7 bases, J shed 4 bases, and the junction held 7 bases outside the gene matches. CDR1 and CDR2 (germline): MNHNY, SVGAGI (reference sequence). The CDR3 consists of 14 residues. This CDR3 reads CASMVGQGADTQYF. In DNA form, the CDR3 reads TGTGCCAGCATGGTAGGACAGGGAGCAGATACGCAGTATTTT.

This rearrangement joins TRBV5-1 to TRBJ1-4, with 10 bases lining up with TRBD1. The CDR3 spans 16 residues. Trimming at V came to 4 bases and at J to 3 bases, leaving 6 bases not matched to a gene. Per germline, CDR1 SGHRS and CDR2 YFSETQ. The CDR3 protein is CASSGGTGAPNEKLFF. CDR3 in DNA: TGCGCCAGCAGCGGCGGGACAGGGGCACCTAATGAAAAACTGTTTTTT.

The genes are TRBV5-8 and TRBJ1-5; no clear D gene. This CDR3 is 14 amino acids long. Germline CDR1 SGHTS, CDR2 YDEGEE. V dropped 4 bases and J dropped 2 bases, with 10 bases sitting between them. CDR3 sequence reads: CASSQDNGNQPQHF. The CDR3 nucleotides are TGTGCCAGCAGCCAAGATAACGGCAATCAGCCCCAGCATTTT.

The rearrangement uses TRBV7-9 and TRBJ2-6; maybe TRBD2 (5 bases). Germline loops: CDR1 SEHNR, CDR2 FQNEAQ (reference sequence). Trimming took 11 bases from V and 4 from J, leaving 9 bases between them. The length of the CDR3 is 12 residues. In DNA, the CDR3 is TGTGCCCGGGAATCCGGGGCCAACGTCCTGACTTTC. It encodes CARESGANVLTF.

This clone was seen just once. The chain has TRBV18 and TRBJ1-2, with D perhaps TRBD1 (5 bases). CDR3 length: 16 residues. Germline V lookup: CDR1 KGHSH, CDR2 LQKENI. Trimming pared 4 bases from V and 2 bases from J, leaving 17 bases between. The CDR3 sequence is CASSQSTGVGNYGYTF. In DNA form, the CDR3 reads TGTGCCAGCTCACAATCGACGGGGGTTGGGAACTATGGCTACACCTTC.

The V call is TRBV7-9, the J call TRBJ2-5; 7 nucleotides line up with TRBD2. There are 15 residues in the CDR3. The germline CDR1 and CDR2 sequences are SEHNR and FQNEAQ (reference sequence). V shed 3 bases, J shed 5 bases, and the junction held 9 bases outside the gene matches. The CDR3, as DNA: TGTGCCAGCAGCTTTGCGGGAGCTCTAGGGGAGACCCAGTACTTC. It translates to CASSFAGALGETQYF.

The chain has TRBV5-1 and TRBJ1-1; D uncertain. The V gene's germline CDR1 is SGHRS and CDR2 YFSETQ. The CDR3 totals 18 residues. Trimming stripped 4 bases from V and 0 bases from J, with 22 bases between. The CDR3 sequence is CASSRRGPDTAMNTEAFF. The CDR3 DNA reads TGCGCCAGCAGCAGGCGTGGACCTGACACTGCGATGAACACTGAAGCTTTCTTT. Together with reference TRBV5-1 and TRBJ1-1, the CDR3 gives the full variable domain: KAGVTQTPRYLIKTRGQQVTLSCSPISGHRSVSWYQQTPGQGLQFLFEYFSETQRNKGNFPGRFSGRQFSNSRSEMNVSTLELGDSALYLCASSRRGPDTAMNTEAFFGQGTRLTVV.

The J gene is TRBJ1-6, the V gene TRBV7-3; D not resolved. The CDR3 has 13 amino acids. Germline assignment: CDR1 SGHTA and CDR2 FQGTGA. Trimming shortened V by 6 bases and J by 10 bases, and 13 bases separated the two germline ends. This chain's CDR3 is CASRIAVGSPLHF. The CDR3 nucleotides are TGTGCCAGCAGGATAGCGGTAGGATCACCCCTCCACTTT.

The chain links TRBV6-5 to TRBJ1-1; the D gene is possibly TRBD1 (5 bases). Trimming shortened V by 6 bases and J by 1 base, and 9 bases separated the two germline ends. The CDR3 extends over 13 amino acids. Germline loops: CDR1 MNHEY, CDR2 SVGAGI. The CDR3 nucleotides are TGTGCCAGCAGGGGGACTGAGAACACTGAAGCTTTCTTT. Translated: CASRGTENTEAFF.

The gene calls are TRBV28 and TRBJ2-7; TRBD2 agrees at 10 bases. The trim removed 6 bases at V and 1 base at J, leaving 6 bases unmatched. Per germline, CDR1 MDHEN and CDR2 SYDVKM. This CDR3 has 15 residues. The CDR3 sequence: CASSPRLAGSYEQYF. CDR3 in DNA: TGTGCCAGCAGCCCAAGACTAGCGGGTTCCTACGAGCAGTACTTC. Using reference TRBV28 and TRBJ2-7 for the parts outside the CDR3, the full variable domain is DVKVTQSSRYLVKRTGEKVFLECVQDMDHENMFWYRQDPGLGLRLIYFSYDVKMKEKGDIPEGYSVSREKKERFSLILESASTNQTSMYLCASSPRLAGSYEQYFGPGTRLTVT.

The chain has TRBV7-2 and TRBJ2-5; TRBD2 agrees at 7 bases. The germline V gene has CDR1 SGHTA and CDR2 FQGNSA. The CDR3 runs 16 residues. J gave up 5 bases and V 5 bases, and 14 bases lay outside the gene matches. CDR3 in DNA: TGTGCCAGCAGCCGAACAATATTAAGGGGAGGGGAGACCCAGTACTTC. Amino acid sequence: CASSRTILRGGETQYF.

This clone turned up a few times. The V call is TRBV11-1, the J call TRBJ1-2; TRBD1 aligns across 7 bases. This CDR3 is 13 amino acids long. CDR1 SGHAT and CDR2 FQDESV come from the germline V gene (reference sequence). V shed 5 bases, J shed 1 base, and the junction held 1 base outside the gene matches. CDR3 sequence reads: CASSHRGNYGYTF. In DNA, the CDR3 is TGTGCCAGCAGCCACAGGGGTAACTATGGCTACACCTTC.

The gene calls are TRBV7-8 and TRBJ2-6; a weak D match, TRBD2 (6 bases). With 5 bases removed from V and 0 bases from J, the gap between germline ends came to 20 bases. In germline, CDR1 is SGHVS, CDR2 FQNEAQ. The CDR3 loop spans 19 amino acids. CDR3 in DNA: TGTGCCAGCAGCGGCGCCTCCGGGACTGCCCTCTCTGGGGCCAACGTCCTGACTTTC. Amino acid sequence: CASSGASGTALSGANVLTF.

V usage is TRBV4-2 and J usage is TRBJ2-5, with D perhaps matching TRBD1 (6 bases). The germline V gene has CDR1 LGHNA and CDR2 YNFKEQ. This CDR3 has 14 residues. Trimming cost V 1 base and J 5 bases, with 11 bases left between them. CDR3 sequence: CASSQVDSLETQYF. The CDR3 coding sequence is TGTGCCAGCAGCCAAGTGGACAGCCTGGAGACCCAGTACTTC.

The chain joins TRBV7-2 to TRBJ1-2, with D hard to call. The V gene lost 2 bases and the J gene lost 0 bases, with 7 bases spanning the gap. Germline loops: CDR1 SGHTA, CDR2 FQGNSA. This CDR3 is built from 14 residues. Here the CDR3 DNA reads TGTGCCAGCAGCTTAAGTGCTTCTAACTATGGCTACACCTTC. Translation gives CASSLSASNYGYTF.

Comments on this clone: The conserved closing phenylalanine or tryptophan is absent in this CDR3, likely reflecting a read error. The DNA is left out, because the CDR3 cannot be placed on it with certainty; the CDR3 is given as TCRdb lists it. The chain's CDR3 is CASSFVGVV. The genes are TRBV5-6 and TRBJ1-5. Germline lookup yields CDR1 SGHDT and CDR2 YYEEEE. The CDR3 is 9 amino acids in total, end residues counted.

This clone was seen a few times. V is TRBV12-5 and J is TRBJ2-5; D may correspond to TRBD1 or TRBD2 (5 bases each). CDR3 length: 13 residues. Between the trimmed V and J ends, which lost 3 bases and 5 bases, there was a span of 10 bases. Germline CDR1 reads LGHNT; CDR2 reads FRNRAP. CDR3 residues: CASGLRGGETQYF. The DNA of the CDR3 is TGTGCTAGTGGTTTAAGGGGCGGGGAGACCCAGTACTTC.

The chain employs TRBV11-2 and TRBJ1-2; 8 nucleotides line up with TRBD1. This CDR3 is 20 amino acids long. From germline, CDR1 is SGHAT and CDR2 FQNNGV. V was pared by 0 bases and J by 2 bases, with 17 bases of the junction left unmatched. This chain's CDR3 is CASSLEGVGQGLFPNYGYTF. CDR3 DNA sequence: TGTGCCAGCAGCTTAGAGGGGGTCGGACAGGGCCTTTTCCCAAACTATGGCTACACCTTC.

This clone showed up just once. This sequence joins TRBV7-2 and TRBJ2-5, with 8 bases fitting TRBD2. Per germline, CDR1 SGHTA and CDR2 FQGNSA. The CDR3 spans 14 residues. V was clipped by 5 bases and J by 5 bases; unmatched bases: 7. CDR3 nucleotide sequence: TGTGCCAGCAGCATCACAAGCGGGGGTGAGACCCAGTACTTC. It specifies CASSITSGGETQYF. The whole variable domain, remainder taken from reference TRBV7-2 and TRBJ2-5, is GAGVSQSPSNKVTEKGKDVELRCDPISGHTALYWYRQSLGQGLEFLIYFQGNSAPDKSGLPSDRFSAERTGGSVSTLTIQRTQQEDSAVYLCASSITSGGETQYFGPGTRLLVL.

The chain carries TRBV4-1 and TRBJ2-7, with D possibly matching TRBD1 (6 bases). Germline V gives CDR1 MGHRA, CDR2 YSYEKL. The CDR3 is made up of 14 amino acids. Between the trimmed V and J ends, which lost 1 base and 2 bases, there was a span of 9 bases. CDR3: CASSQVEGAYEQYF. Written as DNA, the CDR3 is TGCGCCAGCAGCCAAGTAGAGGGGGCCTACGAGCAGTACTTC.

The genes are TRBV1 and TRBJ1-5; the listed D gene, TRBD1, was not tested against the DNA. TRBV1 is a documented pseudogene. CDR3 length: 19 residues. The DNA for the CDR3 is TGCACCAGCATCACCCAGCGGGACAGGGGTAATGCGGGCAATCAGCCCCAGCATTTT. Its translation: CTSITQRDRGNAGNQPQHF.